The next 6 T cell receptor beta chains were all read from a single sample in a study of T cells in Graves' hyperthyroidism and ophthalmopathy. Amplified TCR beta CDR3 regions came from RNA transcripts. In the first-round RT-PCR of the TCR CDR3, the HTBI primer set was used. From the multiplex PCR reads, TCRdb called clonotypes with MiXCR, one entry per CDR3 protein. The sample comprises 300,000 to 400,000 distinct CDR3 sequences, approximately 22% of which are singletons, and less than 65% rests with the top ten. Sequenced: blood. These receptors were obtained from a woman between 45 and 60 years old with Graves' hyperthyroidism.

The V call is TRBV4-1, the J call TRBJ2-5; D gene uncertain. Germline-derived CDR1 and CDR2 are MGHRA and YSYEKL. There are 13 residues in the CDR3. Deletions cut 2 bases from V and 5 bases from J, with 9 bases between. In nucleotides, the CDR3 is TGCGCCAGCAGCCAATTTCAGGTGGAGACCCAGTACTTC. Protein product: CASSQFQVETQYF.

The genes are TRBV4-1 and TRBJ1-1, with D maybe TRBD1 (5 bases). V gave up 2 bases and J gave up 1 base, with 14 bases separating them. There are 16 residues in the CDR3. CDR1 is MGHRA, CDR2 YSYEKL, per germline. CDR3 in DNA: TGCGCCAGCAGCCAACCCGGGTCCGGGGGGAACACTGAAGCTTTCTTT. This codes for CASSQPGSGGNTEAFF.

This clonotype was detected many times. The V gene is TRBV7-9, the J gene TRBJ2-5, with 8 bases identical to TRBD2. Trimming removed 5 bases from V and 1 base from J; junction bases left unmatched: 9. This CDR3 spans 16 amino acids. The germline V gene has CDR1 SEHNR and CDR2 FQNEAQ (reference sequence). CDR3 DNA sequence: TGTGCCAGCAGCGAGCCCCGACTAGCGAGCCAAGAGACCCAGTACTTC. Amino acids: CASSEPRLASQETQYF.

This clonotype came up a few times. This chain connects TRBV19 to TRBJ1-5; D not certain. Germline CDR1 is LNHDA and CDR2 is SQIVND (reference sequence). The CDR3 covers 15 residues. Deletions cut 7 bases from V and 2 bases from J, with 15 bases between. The DNA of the CDR3 is TGTGCCAGTACTTCCCGGTGGTCGGGCAATCAGCCCCAGCATTTT. It translates to CASTSRWSGNQPQHF.

This clonotype was found a few times. Lacking the conserved final phenylalanine or tryptophan, this CDR3 likely reflects a read error. The chain combines TRBV30 with TRBJ2-4; 8 nucleotides match TRBD1. V lost 6 bases and J lost 4; bases outside the gene matches: 2. The CDR3 spans 12 residues. Germline V gene data show CDR1 as GTSNPN and CDR2 as SVGIG (reference sequence). This CDR3 reads CACRQGKNIQYL. In nucleotides, the CDR3 is TGTGCCTGCCGACAGGGGAAAAACATTCAGTACCTC.

This clonotype occurred a few times. The chain combines TRBV10-1 with TRBJ2-1, with 12 bases lining up with TRBD2. The junction had 10 bases not matched to a gene; V was cut back by 6 bases and J by 7 bases. Germline V lookup: CDR1 WNHNN, CDR2 SYGVQD (reference sequence). The CDR3 spans 16 residues. This CDR3 reads CASSGRGLAGRNEQFF. The CDR3, as DNA: TGCGCCAGCAGCGGACGGGGACTAGCGGGTAGGAATGAGCAGTTCTTC.